Here is one T cell receptor beta chain with its context. The CDR3 has 15 amino acids. Per the germline V gene, CDR1 is SGHTS and CDR2 is YDEGEE. Trimming cost V 2 bases and J 4 bases; bases outside gene matches: 7. It was into CD45RA+ naive and CD45RA-negative memory subsets that the CD4+ cells were split. The data stem from a study of shared clonotypes between healthy human individuals. Using immunoSEQ multiplex PCR, the repertoire was profiled, and TCRdb retains in-frame clones only, with some absent. The data hold 2,500,000 or so clones, with 80% to 95% observed a single time. Sample: naive CD4+ T cells from PBMCs. Subset specified: CD45RA+ positively selected. The chain links TRBV5-8 to TRBJ1-1, with TRBD1 matching 8 bases. This receptor was taken from a young man in good health. Some clones in this sample may be carry-over from other donors' samples. The CDR3 DNA reads as TGTGCCAGCAGCTTCGGTTCAGGGGGCATCACTGAAGCTTTCTTT. It is translated as CASSFGSGGITEAFF. Full variable domain (remainder filled in from reference TRBV5-8 and TRBJ1-1): EAGVTQSPTHLIKTRGQQATLRCSPISGHTSVYWYQQALGLGLQFLLWYDEGEERNRGNFPPRFSGRQFPNYSSELNVNALELEDSALYLCASSFGSGGITEAFFGQGTRLTVV.